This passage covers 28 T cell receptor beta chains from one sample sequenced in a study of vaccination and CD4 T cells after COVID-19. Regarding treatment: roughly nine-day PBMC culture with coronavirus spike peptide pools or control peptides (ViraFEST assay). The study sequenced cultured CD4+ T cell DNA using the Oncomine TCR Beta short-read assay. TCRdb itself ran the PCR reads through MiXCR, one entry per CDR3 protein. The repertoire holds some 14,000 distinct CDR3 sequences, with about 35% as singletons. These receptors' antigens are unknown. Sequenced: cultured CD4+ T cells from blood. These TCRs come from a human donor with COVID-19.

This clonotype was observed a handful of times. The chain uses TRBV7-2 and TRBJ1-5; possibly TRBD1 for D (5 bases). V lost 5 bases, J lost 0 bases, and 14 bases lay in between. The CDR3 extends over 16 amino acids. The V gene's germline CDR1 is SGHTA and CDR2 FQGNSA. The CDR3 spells CASSQGATYSNQPQHF. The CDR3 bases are TGTGCCAGCAGCCAGGGTGCCACTTATAGCAATCAGCCCCAGCATTTT.

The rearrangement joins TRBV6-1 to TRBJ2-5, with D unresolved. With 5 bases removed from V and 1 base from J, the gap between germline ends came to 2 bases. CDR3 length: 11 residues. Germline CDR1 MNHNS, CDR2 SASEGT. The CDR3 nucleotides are TGTGCCAGCAGTCCCCAAGAGACCCAGTACTTC. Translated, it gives CASSPQETQYF.

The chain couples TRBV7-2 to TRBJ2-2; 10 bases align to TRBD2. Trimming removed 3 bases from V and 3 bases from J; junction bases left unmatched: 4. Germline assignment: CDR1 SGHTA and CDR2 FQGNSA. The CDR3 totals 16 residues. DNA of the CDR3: TGTGCCAGCAGCTTTCAAGCGGGGGGGCACACCGGGGAGCTGTTTTTT. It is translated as CASSFQAGGHTGELFF.

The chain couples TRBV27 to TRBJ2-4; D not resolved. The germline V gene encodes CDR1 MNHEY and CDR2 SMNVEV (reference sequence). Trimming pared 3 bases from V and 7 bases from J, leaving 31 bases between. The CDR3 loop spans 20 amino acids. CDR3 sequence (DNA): TGTGCCAGCAGTTTCTCCCAACCCCCCCGAGGAGTAGGGTGGGTTAACATTCAGTACTTC. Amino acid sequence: CASSFSQPPRGVGWVNIQYF.

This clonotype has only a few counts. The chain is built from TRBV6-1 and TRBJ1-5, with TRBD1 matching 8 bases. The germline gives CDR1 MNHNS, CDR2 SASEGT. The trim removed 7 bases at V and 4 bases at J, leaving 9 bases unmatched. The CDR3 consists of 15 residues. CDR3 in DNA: TGTGCCAGCATCCGGACAGGGCAGACAAATCAGCCCCAGCATTTT. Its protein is CASIRTGQTNQPQHF.

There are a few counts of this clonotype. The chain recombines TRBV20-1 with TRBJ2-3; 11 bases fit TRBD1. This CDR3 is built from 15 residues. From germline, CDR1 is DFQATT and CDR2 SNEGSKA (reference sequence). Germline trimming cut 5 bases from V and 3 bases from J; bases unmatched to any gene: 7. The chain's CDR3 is CSASLRDRGTDTQYF. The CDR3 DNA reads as TGCAGTGCTTCTCTCCGGGACAGGGGGACAGATACGCAGTATTTT.

This CDR3 reads CASRQGNNEQFF. The CDR3 DNA reads as TGTGCCAGCAGACAGGGAAACAATGAGCAGTTCTTC. V and J are TRBV18 and TRBJ2-1; 7 bases match TRBD1. Looked up from germline, CDR1 is KGHSH and CDR2 is LQKENI. The CDR3 covers 12 residues. J was trimmed by 5 bases and V by 8 bases; bases with no gene match: 3.

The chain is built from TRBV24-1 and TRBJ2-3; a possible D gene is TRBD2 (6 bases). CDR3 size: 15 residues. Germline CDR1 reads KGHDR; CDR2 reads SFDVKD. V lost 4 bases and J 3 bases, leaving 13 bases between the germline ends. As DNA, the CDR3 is TGTGCCACCAGTGAGACCAACCGGGGGACAGATACGCAGTATTTT. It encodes CATSETNRGTDTQYF.

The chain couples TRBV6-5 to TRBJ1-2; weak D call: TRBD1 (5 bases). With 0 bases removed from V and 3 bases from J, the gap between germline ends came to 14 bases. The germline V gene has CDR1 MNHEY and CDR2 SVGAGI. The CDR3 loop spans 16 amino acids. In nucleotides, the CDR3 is TGTGCCAGCAGTTACTCGGGGGTTGGGAGGGACTATGGCTACACCTTC. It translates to CASSYSGVGRDYGYTF.

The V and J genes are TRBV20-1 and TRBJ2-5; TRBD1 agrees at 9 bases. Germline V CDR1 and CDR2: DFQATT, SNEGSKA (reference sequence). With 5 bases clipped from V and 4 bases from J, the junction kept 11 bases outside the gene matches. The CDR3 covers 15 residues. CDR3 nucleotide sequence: TGCAGTGCTGAGTCCTCCCGGACAGGGGCAGAGACCCAGTACTTC. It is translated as CSAESSRTGAETQYF.

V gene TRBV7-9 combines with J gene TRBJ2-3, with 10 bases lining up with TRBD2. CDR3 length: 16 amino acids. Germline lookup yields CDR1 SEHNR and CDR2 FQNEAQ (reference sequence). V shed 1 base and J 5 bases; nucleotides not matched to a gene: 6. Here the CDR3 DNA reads TGTGCCAGCAGCTTAGAGCGGGGGGGCAGTGGAGATACGCAGTATTTT. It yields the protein CASSLERGGSGDTQYF.

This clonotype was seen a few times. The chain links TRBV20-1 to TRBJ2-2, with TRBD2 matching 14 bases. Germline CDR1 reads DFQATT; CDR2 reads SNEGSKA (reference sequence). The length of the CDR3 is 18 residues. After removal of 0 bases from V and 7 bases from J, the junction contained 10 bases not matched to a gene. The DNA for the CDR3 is TGCAGTGCTAGAGATCTCCAGACTAGCGGGGGGGCAAGCGGGGAGCTGTTTTTT. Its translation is CSARDLQTSGGASGELFF.

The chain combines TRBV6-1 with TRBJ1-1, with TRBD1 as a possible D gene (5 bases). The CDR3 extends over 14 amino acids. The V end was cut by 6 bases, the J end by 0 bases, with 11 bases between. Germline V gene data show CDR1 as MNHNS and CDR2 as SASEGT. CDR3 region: CASRRQGLNTEAFF. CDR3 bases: TGTGCCAGCAGGAGGCAGGGACTGAACACTGAAGCTTTCTTT.

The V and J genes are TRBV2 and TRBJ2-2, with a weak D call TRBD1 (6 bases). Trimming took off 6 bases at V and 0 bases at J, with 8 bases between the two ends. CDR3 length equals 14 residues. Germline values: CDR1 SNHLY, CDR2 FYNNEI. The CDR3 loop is CASRGQTNTGELFF. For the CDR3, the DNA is TGTGCCAGCAGGGGACAAACGAACACCGGGGAGCTGTTTTTT.

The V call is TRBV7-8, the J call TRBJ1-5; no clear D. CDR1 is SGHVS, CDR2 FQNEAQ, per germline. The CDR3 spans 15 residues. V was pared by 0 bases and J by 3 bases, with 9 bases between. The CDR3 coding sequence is TGTGCCAGCAGCTTAGCGTCAGACCCCAATCAGCCCCAGCATTTT. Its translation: CASSLASDPNQPQHF.

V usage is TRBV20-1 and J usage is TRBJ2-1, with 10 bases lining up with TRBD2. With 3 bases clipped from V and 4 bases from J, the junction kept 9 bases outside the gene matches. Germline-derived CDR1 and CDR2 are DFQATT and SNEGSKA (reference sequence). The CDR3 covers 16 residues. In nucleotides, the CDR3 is TGCAGTGCTAGCAGCCCTAGCGGGGGATTTTACAATGAGCAGTTCTTC. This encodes CSASSPSGGFYNEQFF.

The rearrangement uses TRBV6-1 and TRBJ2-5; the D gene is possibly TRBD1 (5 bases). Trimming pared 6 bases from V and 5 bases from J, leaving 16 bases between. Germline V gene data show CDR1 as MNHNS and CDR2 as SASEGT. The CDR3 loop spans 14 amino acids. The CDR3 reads CASSPAGPVETQYF. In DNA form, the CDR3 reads TGTGCCAGCAGCCCGGCAGGGCCCGTGGAGACCCAGTACTTC.

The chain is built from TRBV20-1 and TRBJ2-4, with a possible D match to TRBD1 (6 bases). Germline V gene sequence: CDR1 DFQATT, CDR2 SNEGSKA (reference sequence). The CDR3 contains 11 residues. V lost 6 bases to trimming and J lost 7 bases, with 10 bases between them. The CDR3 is CSAPTGNIQYF. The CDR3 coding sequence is TGCAGTGCGCCCACAGGGAACATTCAGTACTTC.

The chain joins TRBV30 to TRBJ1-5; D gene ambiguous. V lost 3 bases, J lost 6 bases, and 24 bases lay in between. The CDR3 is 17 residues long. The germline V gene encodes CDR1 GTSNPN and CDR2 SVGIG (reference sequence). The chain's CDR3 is CAWSKGVTPNVGQPQHF. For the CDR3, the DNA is TGTGCCTGGAGCAAGGGAGTGACGCCTAACGTGGGTCAGCCCCAGCATTTT.

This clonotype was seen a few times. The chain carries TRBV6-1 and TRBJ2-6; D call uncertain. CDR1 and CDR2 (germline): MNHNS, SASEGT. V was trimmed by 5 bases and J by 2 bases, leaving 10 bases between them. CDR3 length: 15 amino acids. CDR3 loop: CASSPRSAGANVLTF. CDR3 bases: TGTGCCAGCAGTCCCCGAAGTGCTGGGGCCAACGTCCTGACTTTC.

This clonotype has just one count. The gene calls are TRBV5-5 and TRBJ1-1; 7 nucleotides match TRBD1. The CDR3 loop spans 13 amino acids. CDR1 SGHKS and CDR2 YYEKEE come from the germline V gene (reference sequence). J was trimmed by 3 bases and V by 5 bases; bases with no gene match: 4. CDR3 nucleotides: TGTGCCAGCAGTAGGGACAGACACACTGAAGCTTTCTTT. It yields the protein CASSRDRHTEAFF.

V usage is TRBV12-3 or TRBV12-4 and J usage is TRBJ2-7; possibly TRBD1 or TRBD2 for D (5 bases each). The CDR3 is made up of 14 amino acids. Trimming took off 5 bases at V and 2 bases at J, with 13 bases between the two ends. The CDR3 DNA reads TGTGCCAGCAGTAACCGGGACGGCACCTACGAGCAGTACTTC. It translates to CASSNRDGTYEQYF.

DNA for the CDR3: TGTGCCAGCAGCCGAACCCGGACAGGAGGCTCTGCCGGGGAGCTGTTTTTT. It is translated as CASSRTRTGGSAGELFF. The V gene is TRBV27, the J gene TRBJ2-2, with 7 bases matching TRBD1. The junction had 16 bases not matched to a gene; V was cut back by 6 bases and J by 6 bases. The germline CDR1 and CDR2 sequences are MNHEY and SMNVEV (reference sequence). The CDR3 sequence is 17 residues long.

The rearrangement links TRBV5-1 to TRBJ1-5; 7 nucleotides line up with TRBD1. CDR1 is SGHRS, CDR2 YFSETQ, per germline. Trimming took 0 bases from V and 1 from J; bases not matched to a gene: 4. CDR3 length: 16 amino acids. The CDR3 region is CASSLEPRGSNQPQHF. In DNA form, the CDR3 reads TGCGCCAGCAGCTTGGAGCCCAGGGGGAGCAATCAGCCCCAGCATTTT.

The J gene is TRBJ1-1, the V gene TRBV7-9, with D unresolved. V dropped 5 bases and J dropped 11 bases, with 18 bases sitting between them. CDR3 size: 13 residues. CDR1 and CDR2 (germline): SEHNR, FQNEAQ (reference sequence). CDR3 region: CASSPPAVSWAFF. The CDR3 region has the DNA TGTGCCAGCAGCCCCCCTGCGGTTAGTTGGGCTTTCTTT.

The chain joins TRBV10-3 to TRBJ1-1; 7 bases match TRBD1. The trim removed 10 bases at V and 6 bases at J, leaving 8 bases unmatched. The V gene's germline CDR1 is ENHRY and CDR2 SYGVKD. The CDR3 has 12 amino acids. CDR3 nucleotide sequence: TGTGCCAGCATGACAGGGCCGGCTGAAGCTTTCTTT. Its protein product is CASMTGPAEAFF.

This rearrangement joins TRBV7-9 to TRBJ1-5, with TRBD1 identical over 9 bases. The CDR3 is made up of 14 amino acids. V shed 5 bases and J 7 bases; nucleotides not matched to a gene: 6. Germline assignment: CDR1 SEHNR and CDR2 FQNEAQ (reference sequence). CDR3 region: CASSDRGSAQPQHF. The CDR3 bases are TGTGCCAGCAGCGACAGGGGGAGTGCCCAGCCCCAGCATTTT. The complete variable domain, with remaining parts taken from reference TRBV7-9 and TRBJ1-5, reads DTGVSQNPRHKITKRGQNVTFRCDPISEHNRLYWYRQTLGQGPEFLTYFQNEAQLEKSRLLSDRFSAERPKGSFSTLEIQRTEQGDSAMYLCASSDRGSAQPQHFGDGTRLSIL.

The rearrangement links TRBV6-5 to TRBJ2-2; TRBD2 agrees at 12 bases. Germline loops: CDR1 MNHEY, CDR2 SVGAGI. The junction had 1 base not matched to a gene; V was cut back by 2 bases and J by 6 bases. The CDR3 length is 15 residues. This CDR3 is CASSYPSGGAGELFF. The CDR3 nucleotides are TGTGCCAGCAGTTACCCTAGCGGGGGGGCCGGGGAGCTGTTTTTT.